A selection of T cell receptor beta chains follows, all from one sample in a study of pediatric ulcerative colitis. Using immunoSEQ multiplex PCR, the repertoire was profiled, and TCRdb retains in-frame clones only, with some absent. The sample holds approximately 30,000 clones, roughly four fifths seen once. The sequenced material came from blood. These receptors were taken from a boy between 5 and 17 years old with severe ulcerative colitis. The CDR3 runs from the conserved cysteine through the conserved F or W. The D gene is left open where the match is weak. Rows may omit the clone size; those that give it use once, few, many or a size class.

j_call d_call clone_size v_call cdr3_nt cdr3_aa
TRBJ1-2 NA NA TRBV2 TGTGCCAGCAGTGACCAGCCGGAAACTAACTATGGCTACACCTTC CASSDQPETNYGYTF
TRBJ2-7 NA NA TRBV7-9 TGTGCCAGCAGCTTAGCGGGGGGGCTCGTCTACGAGCAGTACTTC CASSLAGGLVYEQYF
TRBJ1-5 NA NA TRBV19 TGTGCCAGTAGTATCTCCAGCAACTCGGGGGGCAATCAGCCCCAGCATTTT CASSISSNSGGNQPQHF
TRBJ2-7 NA NA TRBV7-9 TGTGCCAGCAGCTCTACCTGGTACGAGCAGTACTTC CASSSTWYEQYF
TRBJ2-1 NA NA TRBV20-1 TGCAGTGCTAGAGATCTCGATGAGCAGTTCTTC CSARDLDEQFF
TRBJ1-1 TRBD1 NA TRBV6-5 TGTGCCAGCAGTCGTAGACAGGGGTCGAACACTGAAGCTTTCTTT CASSRRQGSNTEAFF
TRBJ1-4 NA NA TRBV18 TGTGCCAGCTCCCCGCAGGGCAATGAAAAACTGTTTTTT CASSPQGNEKLFF
TRBJ2-5 TRBD2 NA TRBV7-6 TGTGCCAGCAGCTCCGGGGGGGGCCCGGAAGAGACCCAGTACTTC CASSSGGGPEETQYF
TRBJ2-3 TRBD2 NA TRBV14 TGTGCCAGCAGCCAGCGCCCTAGCGGGGATCCCACAGATACGCAGTATTTT CASSQRPSGDPTDTQYF
TRBJ2-1 TRBD1 NA TRBV2 TGTGCCAGCAGTGCACAGGGGTTGGTAAATGAGCAGTTCTTC CASSAQGLVNEQFF
TRBJ2-1 TRBD2 few TRBV6-4 TGTGCCAGCAGTCCAGCGGGGGTTAATGAGCAGTTCTTC CASSPAGVNEQFF
TRBJ2-7 NA NA TRBV14 TGTGCCAGCAGCCAAGGGCTCACCTACGAGCAGTACTTC CASSQGLTYEQYF
TRBJ1-1 NA NA TRBV5-6 TGTGCCAGCAGCTTGTACCTCAACACTGAAGCTTTCTTT CASSLYLNTEAFF
TRBJ1-1 NA NA TRBV19 TGTGCCAGTATCAGCGGATTTGGAGACACTGAAGCTTTCTTT CASISGFGDTEAFF
TRBJ2-1 NA NA TRBV19 TGTGCCAGCAGAACCGGGACGACCTCCTACAATGAGCAGTTCTTC CASRTGTTSYNEQFF
TRBJ2-1 NA NA TRBV6-1 TGTGCCAGCAGTGAAAGGGGCCCCTCGGATGAGCAGTTCTTC CASSERGPSDEQFF
TRBJ1-1 NA NA TRBV5-6 TGTGCCAGCAGCTCCCTCTTGGGGGGGCTGAACACTGAAGCTTTCTTT CASSSLLGGLNTEAFF